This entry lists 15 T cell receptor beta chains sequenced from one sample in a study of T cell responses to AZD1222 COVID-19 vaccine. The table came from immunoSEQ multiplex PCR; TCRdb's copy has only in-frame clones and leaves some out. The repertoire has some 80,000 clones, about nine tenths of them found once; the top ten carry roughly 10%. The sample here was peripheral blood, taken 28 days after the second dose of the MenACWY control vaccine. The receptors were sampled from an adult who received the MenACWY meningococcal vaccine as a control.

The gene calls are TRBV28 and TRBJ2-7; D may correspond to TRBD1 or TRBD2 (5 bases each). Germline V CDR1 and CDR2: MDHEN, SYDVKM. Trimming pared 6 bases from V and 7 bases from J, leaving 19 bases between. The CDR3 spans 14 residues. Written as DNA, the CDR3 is TGTGCCAGCAGACCCCCGGGACGCCCTACGGAGCAGTACTTC. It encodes CASRPPGRPTEQYF.

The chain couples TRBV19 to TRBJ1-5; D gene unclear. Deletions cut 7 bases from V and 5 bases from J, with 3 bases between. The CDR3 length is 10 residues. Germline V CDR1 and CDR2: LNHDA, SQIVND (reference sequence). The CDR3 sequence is CASNYQPQHF. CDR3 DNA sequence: TGTGCCAGTAATTATCAGCCCCAGCATTTT.

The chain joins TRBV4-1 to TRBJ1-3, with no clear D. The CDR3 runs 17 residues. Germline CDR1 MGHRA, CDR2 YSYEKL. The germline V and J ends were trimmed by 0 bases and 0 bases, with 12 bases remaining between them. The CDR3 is CASSQDPVYSSGNTIYF. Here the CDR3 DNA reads TGCGCCAGCAGCCAAGACCCGGTCTATAGCTCTGGAAACACCATATATTTT.

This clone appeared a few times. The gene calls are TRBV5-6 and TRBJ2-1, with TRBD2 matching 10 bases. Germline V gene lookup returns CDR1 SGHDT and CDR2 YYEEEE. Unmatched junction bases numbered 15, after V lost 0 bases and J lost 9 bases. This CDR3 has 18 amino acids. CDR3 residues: CASSLAVPSGGLRGEQFF. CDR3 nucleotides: TGTGCCAGCAGCTTGGCCGTGCCTAGCGGGGGATTGAGGGGTGAGCAGTTCTTC.

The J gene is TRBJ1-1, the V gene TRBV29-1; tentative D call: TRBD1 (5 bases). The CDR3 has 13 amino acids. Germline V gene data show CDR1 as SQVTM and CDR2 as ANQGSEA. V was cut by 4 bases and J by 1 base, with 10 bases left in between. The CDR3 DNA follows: TGCAGCGTTGCCTCTGGGGGGAACACTGAAGCTTTCTTT. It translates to CSVASGGNTEAFF.

The CDR3 bases are TGTGCCTGGAGCCAATTAGGACAGGACCGGCCACCCCTCCACTTT. It translates to CAWSQLGQDRPPLHF. V usage is TRBV30 and J usage is TRBJ1-6; TRBD1 aligns across 7 bases. This CDR3 has 15 residues. V was pared by 3 bases and J by 11 bases, with 13 bases of the junction left unmatched. Germline lookup yields CDR1 GTSNPN and CDR2 SVGIG (reference sequence).

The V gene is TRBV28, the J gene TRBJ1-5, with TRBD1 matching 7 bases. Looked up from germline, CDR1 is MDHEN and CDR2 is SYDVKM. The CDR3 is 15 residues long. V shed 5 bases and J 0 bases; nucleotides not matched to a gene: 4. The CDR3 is CASSVQGGSNQPQHF. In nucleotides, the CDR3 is TGTGCCAGCAGTGTCCAGGGGGGTAGCAATCAGCCCCAGCATTTT.

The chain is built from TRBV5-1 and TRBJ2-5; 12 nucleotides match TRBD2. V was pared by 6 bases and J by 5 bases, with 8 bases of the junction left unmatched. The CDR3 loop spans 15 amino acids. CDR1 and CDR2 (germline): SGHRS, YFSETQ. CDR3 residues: CASNPSGGAEETQYF. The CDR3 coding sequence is TGCGCCAGCAATCCTAGCGGGGGGGCCGAGGAGACCCAGTACTTC.

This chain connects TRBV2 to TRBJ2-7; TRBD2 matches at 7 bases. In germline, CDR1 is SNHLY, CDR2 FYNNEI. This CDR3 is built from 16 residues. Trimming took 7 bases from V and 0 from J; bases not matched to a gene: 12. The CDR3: CASIGRPSGLSYEQYF. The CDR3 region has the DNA TGTGCCAGCATTGGTCGGCCTAGCGGCCTCTCCTACGAGCAGTACTTC.

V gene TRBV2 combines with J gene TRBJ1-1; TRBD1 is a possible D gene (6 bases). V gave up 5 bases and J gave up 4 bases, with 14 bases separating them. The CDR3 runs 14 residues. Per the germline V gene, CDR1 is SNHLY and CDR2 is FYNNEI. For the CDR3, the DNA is TGTGCCAGCAGTTTTCAGGGGATGGTCACTGAAGCTTTCTTT. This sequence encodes CASSFQGMVTEAFF.

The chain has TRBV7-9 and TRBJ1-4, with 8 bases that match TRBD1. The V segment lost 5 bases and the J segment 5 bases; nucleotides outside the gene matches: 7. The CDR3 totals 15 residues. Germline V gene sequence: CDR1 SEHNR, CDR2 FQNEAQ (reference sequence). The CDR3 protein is CASSRPGQGNEKLFF. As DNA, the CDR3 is TGTGCCAGCAGCCGTCCCGGACAGGGAAATGAAAAACTGTTTTTT.

The CDR3 DNA follows: TGTGCCAGCAGCTTAGAACTATCGGGGCGGAGAACTGAAGCTTTCTTT. It encodes CASSLELSGRRTEAFF. The genes are TRBV7-2 and TRBJ1-1; TRBD1 might be the D (5 bases). The CDR3 sequence is 16 residues long. Trimming left V 1 base short and J 5 bases short, with 17 bases between. In germline, CDR1 is SGHTA, CDR2 FQGNSA.

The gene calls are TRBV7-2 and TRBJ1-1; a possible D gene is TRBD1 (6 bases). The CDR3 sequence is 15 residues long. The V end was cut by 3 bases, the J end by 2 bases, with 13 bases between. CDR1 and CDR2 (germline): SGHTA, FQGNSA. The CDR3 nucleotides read TGTGCCAGCAGCTTGTCAGGGGTCTTAAACACTGAAGCTTTCTTT. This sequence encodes CASSLSGVLNTEAFF.

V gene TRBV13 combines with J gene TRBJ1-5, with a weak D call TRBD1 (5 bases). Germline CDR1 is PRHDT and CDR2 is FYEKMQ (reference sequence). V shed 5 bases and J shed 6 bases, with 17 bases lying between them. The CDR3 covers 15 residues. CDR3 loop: CASSQGGAGSQPQHF. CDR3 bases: TGTGCCAGCAGCCAAGGAGGGGCAGGGAGTCAGCCCCAGCATTTT.

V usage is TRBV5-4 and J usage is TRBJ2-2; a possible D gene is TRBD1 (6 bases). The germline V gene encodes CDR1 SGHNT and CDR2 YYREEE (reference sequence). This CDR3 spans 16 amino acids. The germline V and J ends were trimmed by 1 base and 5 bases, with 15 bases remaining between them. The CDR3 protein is CASSLRTTGKTGELFF. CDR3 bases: TGTGCCAGCAGCTTGAGAACTACAGGGAAAACCGGGGAGCTGTTTTTT.